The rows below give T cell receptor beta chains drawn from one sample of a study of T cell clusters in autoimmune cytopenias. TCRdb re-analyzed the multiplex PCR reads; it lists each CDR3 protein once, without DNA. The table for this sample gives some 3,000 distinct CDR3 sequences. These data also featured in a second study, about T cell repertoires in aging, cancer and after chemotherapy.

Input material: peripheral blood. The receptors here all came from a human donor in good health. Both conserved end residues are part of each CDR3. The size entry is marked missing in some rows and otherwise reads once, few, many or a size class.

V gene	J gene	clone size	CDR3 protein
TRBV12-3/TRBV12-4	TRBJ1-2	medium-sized	CASRPGAGYTF
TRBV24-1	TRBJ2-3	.	CATIKKRVRSTDTQYF
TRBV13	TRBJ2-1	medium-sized	CASSDRQGASVAGRDEQFF
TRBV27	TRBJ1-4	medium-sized	CASRPDRGVTNEKLFF
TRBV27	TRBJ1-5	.	CASSLSRGGQPQHF
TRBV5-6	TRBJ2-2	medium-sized	CASSPWRGRTGELFF
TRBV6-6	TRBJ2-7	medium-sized	CASSYSPLYEQYF
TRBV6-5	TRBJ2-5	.	CASSKGGRDRGETQYF
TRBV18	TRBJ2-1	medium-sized	CASSPPSGTSSYNEQFF
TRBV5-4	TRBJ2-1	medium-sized	CASSLPRQGRKQFF
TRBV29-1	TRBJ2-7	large	CSVGEAGDEQYF
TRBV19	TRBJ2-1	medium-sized	CASSISKSRNNEQFF
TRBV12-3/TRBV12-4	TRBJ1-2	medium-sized	CASSQRARGLIPEFFGYTF
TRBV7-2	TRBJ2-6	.	CASSPQGYSGANVLTF
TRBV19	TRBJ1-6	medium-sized	CASSIGPGIHSPLHF
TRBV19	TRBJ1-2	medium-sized	CASSIEGGRAGYTF
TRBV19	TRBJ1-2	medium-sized	CASRRTATNYGYTF
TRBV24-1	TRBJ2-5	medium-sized	CAIGTSGGETQYF
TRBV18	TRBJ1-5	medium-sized	CASSRDSNQPQHF
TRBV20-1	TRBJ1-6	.	CSARVNNSPLHF
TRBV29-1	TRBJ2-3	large	CSVGTSGPTDTQYF
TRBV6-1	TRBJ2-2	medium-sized	CASSERENIGELFF
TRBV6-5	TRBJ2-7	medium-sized	CASMSGGDYSYEQYF
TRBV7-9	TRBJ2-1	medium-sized	CASSQPGTSLNEQFF
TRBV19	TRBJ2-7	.	CASSRASGYEQYF
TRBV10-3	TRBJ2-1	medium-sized	CAISGGGPYNEQFF
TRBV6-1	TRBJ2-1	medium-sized	CASSRTGGRGEQFF
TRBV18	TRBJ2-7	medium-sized	CASSPGGESIYEQYF
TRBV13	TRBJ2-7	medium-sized	CASSPSSYEQYF
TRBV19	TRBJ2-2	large	CASSMRRSGELFF
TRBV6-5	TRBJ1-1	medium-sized	CASSWNRNTEAFF
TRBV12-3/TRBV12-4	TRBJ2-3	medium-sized	CASSLAQGDLNTQYF
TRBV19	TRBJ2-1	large	CASSIGTGGGNEQFF
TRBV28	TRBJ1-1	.	CASSLGGIGDVEAFF
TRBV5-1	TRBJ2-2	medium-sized	CASSLGRLDAGELFF
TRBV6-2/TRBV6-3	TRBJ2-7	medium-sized	CASRAGAGYEQYF
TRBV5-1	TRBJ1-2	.	CASSLEGGVGYGYTF
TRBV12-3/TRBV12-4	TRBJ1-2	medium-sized	CASSFNDYGYTF
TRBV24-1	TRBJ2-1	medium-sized	CATSDFGEHNEQFF
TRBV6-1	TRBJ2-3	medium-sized	CASSLTGLGDTQYF
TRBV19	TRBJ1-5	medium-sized	CASSISGSQPQHF
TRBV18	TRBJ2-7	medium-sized	CASSPPTTYEQYF
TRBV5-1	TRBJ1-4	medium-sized	CASSSRAFGEKLFF
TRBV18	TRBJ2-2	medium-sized	CASSPEGRGWELFF
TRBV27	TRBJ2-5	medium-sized	CASSTRGETQYF
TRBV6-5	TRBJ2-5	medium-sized	CASSYGGLAQETQYF